These T cell receptor beta chains were read from a single sample in a study of persistence of HIV-infected CD4 T cells. Here immunoSEQ multiplex PCR was the method, and the copy in TCRdb shows in-frame clones only, minus some. The sample records 40,000 to 55,000 clones, under 85% being singletons. No antigen has been assigned to these receptors. The input for sequencing was CD4+ T cells sorted from PBMCs after approximately 19-hour stimulation, taken from a patient who received antiretroviral therapy. The receptor source for this set is an adult man with HIV who was CMV-seropositive. Each CDR3 is given with its conserved first and last residue. The D gene is left open where the match is weak. Only part of the rows carry a size: once, few, many, or a class if the clone is expanded.

v_call: TRBV2
clone_size: -
j_call: TRBJ1-4
d_call: TRBD1
cdr3_aa: CASKGTGRGEKLFF
cdr3_nt: TGTGCCAGCAAGGGGACAGGAAGAGGGGAAAAACTGTTTTTT

v_call: TRBV29-1
clone_size: -
j_call: TRBJ2-1
d_call: TRBD2
cdr3_aa: CSVVVGREGQFF
cdr3_nt: TGCAGCGTTGTGGTGGGTAGGGAGGGGCAGTTCTTC

v_call: TRBV18
clone_size: once
j_call: TRBJ2-7
d_call: -
cdr3_aa: CASSRGDLNTGASEQYF
cdr3_nt: TGTGCCAGCTCACGGGGGGACTTGAACACAGGGGCTAGCGAGCAGTACTTC

v_call: TRBV2
clone_size: -
j_call: TRBJ1-2
d_call: -
cdr3_aa: CASSEVSGRASPVGYTF
cdr3_nt: TGTGCCAGCAGTGAAGTCTCGGGCAGGGCCTCCCCAGTGGGCTACACCTTC

v_call: TRBV5-1
clone_size: -
j_call: TRBJ1-2
d_call: -
cdr3_aa: CASSADSALTF
cdr3_nt: TGCGCCAGCAGCGCGGACAGCGCGTTGACCTTC

v_call: TRBV30
clone_size: -
j_call: TRBJ1-2
d_call: TRBD1
cdr3_aa: CAWAGQALNLYGYTF
cdr3_nt: TGTGCCTGGGCCGGACAGGCCCTTAACCTCTATGGCTACACCTTC

v_call: TRBV6-2/TRBV6-3
clone_size: -
j_call: TRBJ2-1
d_call: -
cdr3_aa: CASSPWAAGPSYNEQFF
cdr3_nt: TGTGCCAGCAGCCCCTGGGCGGCGGGCCCTTCCTACAATGAGCAGTTCTTC

v_call: TRBV2
clone_size: -
j_call: TRBJ1-2
d_call: -
cdr3_aa: CASSEAPGQGYTF
cdr3_nt: TGTGCCAGCAGTGAAGCACCCGGGCAGGGCTACACCTTC

v_call: TRBV2
clone_size: -
j_call: TRBJ1-6
d_call: TRBD1
cdr3_aa: CASRQGARNSPLHF
cdr3_nt: TGTGCCAGCAGGCAGGGGGCGCGGAATTCACCCCTCCACTTT

v_call: TRBV4-1
clone_size: -
j_call: TRBJ1-3
d_call: -
cdr3_aa: CASSQDEFLSGNTIYF
cdr3_nt: TGCGCCAGCAGCCAAGATGAGTTCCTCTCTGGAAACACCATATATTTT

v_call: TRBV28
clone_size: -
j_call: TRBJ1-2
d_call: TRBD1
cdr3_aa: CASSGTGQAYGYTF
cdr3_nt: TGTGCCAGCAGTGGGACAGGGCAGGCCTATGGCTACACCTTC

v_call: TRBV2
clone_size: -
j_call: TRBJ1-1
d_call: TRBD1
cdr3_aa: CASSETRAGGRAEAFF
cdr3_nt: TGTGCCAGCAGTGAAACGCGCGCAGGGGGCCGGGCTGAAGCTTTCTTT

v_call: TRBV2
clone_size: -
j_call: TRBJ2-3
d_call: -
cdr3_aa: CASSLGVSTDTQYF
cdr3_nt: TGTGCCAGCAGTCTGGGGGTCAGCACAGATACGCAGTATTTT

v_call: TRBV6-5
clone_size: -
j_call: TRBJ1-3
d_call: -
cdr3_aa: CASRKGLTGNTIYF
cdr3_nt: TGTGCCAGCAGGAAAGGCCTGACTGGAAACACCATATATTTT

v_call: TRBV5-1
clone_size: -
j_call: TRBJ1-6
d_call: TRBD1
cdr3_aa: CASSLSTGNSPLHF
cdr3_nt: TGCGCCAGCAGCTTGTCGACAGGGAATTCACCCCTCCACTTT

v_call: TRBV2
clone_size: -
j_call: TRBJ1-6
d_call: -
cdr3_aa: CASSGQINSPLHF
cdr3_nt: TGTGCCAGCAGTGGACAGATCAATTCACCCCTCCACTTT